This TCR beta chain is drawn from a study of T cells in women clearing cervical HPV infection. For the study at large: Cases were women with histologically confirmed HPV16-related CIN3 or worse, including a couple of invasive cancers.

A remark on this clone: No antigen is known for it. Read coverage stops 3 residues before the CDR3 terminus; the germline J gene supplies the remainder.

Broader study findings: Repertoire richness, not evenness, was significantly elevated in CIN3+ cases versus controls.

With 5 bases removed from V and 5 bases from J, the gap between germline ends came to 10 bases. Germline V gene sequence: CDR1 MNHEY, CDR2 SVGEGT. The length of the CDR3 is 13 residues. All participants had a single incident cervical HPV16 infection, and prevalent HPV16 infections were excluded. Repertoires were generated with immunoSEQ multiplex PCR, while TCRdb's copy carries only in-frame clones and drops some. This sample's table has about 23,000 clones. V is TRBV6-2 or TRBV6-3 and J is TRBJ1-5; D gene unclear. Sequencing input: blood buffy coat. The TCR comes from a woman between 18 and 75 years old with a cervical HPV16 infection that either progressed to CIN3+ or cleared (not recorded which). The sequenced part of the CDR3 DNA is TGTGCCAGCAGTCGCCGGGGTTATCAGCCC. Translating gives CASSRRGYQP. The entire CDR3 protein reads CASSRRGYQPQHF.